This T cell receptor beta chain emerged from a study of blood T cells in healthy people across ages. Study conclusions and caveats: PBMC samples, being unsorted, prevented any conclusive comparison of naive and antigen-experienced cells. Higher diversity, along with more naive CD4+ cells, distinguished long-lived donors from aged donors. With age, beta diversity per million T cells declined roughly linearly, significantly by 40 to 50.

This CDR3 is built from 14 residues. V gave up 2 bases and J gave up 2 bases, with 9 bases separating them. Germline-derived CDR1 and CDR2 are LGHDT and YNNKEL (reference sequence). On this clonotype: Its antigen is unknown.

Using a J-beta primer mix together with a sample-barcoded 5' primer, a second PCR was run for roughly 7 to 12 cycles. At least 3 million CDR3-containing paired-end reads were obtained per sample. Using its own MiXCR run on the 5' RACE reads, TCRdb lists one record per CDR3 protein. Here the sample spans 1.8 million or so distinct CDR3 sequences, more than 35% being singletons. Sequencing was carried out using blood. This clonotype was obtained from a human donor in good health. The chain has TRBV3-1 and TRBJ1-2, with unresolved D. The CDR3 spells CASSQTDGNYGYTF. CDR3 bases: TGTGCCAGCAGCCAAACGGACGGCAACTATGGCTACACCTTC.